This is a list of T cell receptor beta chains from one sample in a study of blood T cell repertoires in COVID-19. This table comes from immunoSEQ multiplex PCR, and its TCRdb copy is limited to in-frame clones, with some not included. The sample gives about 150,000 clones, around 89% of which show up once; roughly 15% is in the top ten. The sequenced material came from peripheral blood. Receptors were obtained from a woman between 40 and 55 years old with acute or convalescent COVID-19. CDR3s include the opening cysteine and the closing phenylalanine or tryptophan. D genes are given only for firm matches. A clone size is listed for some rows: how often the clone was seen (once, few, many), or a class if it is expanded.

J	V	D	size	CDR3
TRBJ2-3	TRBV5-1	NA	NA	CASSLGFVGVSTDTQYF
TRBJ1-4	TRBV9	TRBD1	NA	CASSSRDRVLSNEKLFF
TRBJ2-1	TRBV7-9	NA	once	CASSGDPGDSTSYNEQFF
TRBJ1-1	TRBV18	TRBD1	few	CASSTMTGWDTEAFF
TRBJ2-3	TRBV12-5	NA	NA	CASANAKQGLLATDTQYF
TRBJ2-1	TRBV5-4	NA	NA	CASREGPKTLNEQFF
TRBJ2-3	TRBV5-8	TRBD2	once	CASRNSGRGWNTQYF
TRBJ1-2	TRBV23-1	NA	NA	CASSPTTMRDYGYTF
TRBJ2-4	TRBV5-4	TRBD1	NA	CASSFDRDLIAKNIQYF
TRBJ2-7	TRBV14	NA	few	CASSQVLGSSYEQYF
TRBJ1-1	TRBV10-2	NA	once	CASKIGGLNTEAFF
TRBJ2-1	TRBV4-2	TRBD2	NA	CASSPKLAGGPVDEQFF
TRBJ1-2	TRBV6-5	NA	NA	CASSPRRTVYGYTF
TRBJ1-2	TRBV7-2	TRBD1	NA	CASSSRTGEVGYTF
TRBJ1-2	TRBV10-3	NA	NA	CAIRGGSDYGYTF
TRBJ2-2	TRBV9	NA	NA	CASSGRQNTGELFF
TRBJ1-5	TRBV4-1	NA	NA	CASSQDWEINQPQHF
TRBJ2-1	TRBV10-2	TRBD1	NA	CASSDGTGALNEQFF
TRBJ2-7	TRBV19	TRBD1	NA	CASSSGQTVHEQYF
TRBJ2-5	TRBV7-3	NA	NA	CASSPQGPETQYF
TRBJ2-5	TRBV7-3	TRBD2	NA	CASSLGLAQETQYF
TRBJ1-2	TRBV6-5	TRBD1	NA	CASSYSGDSYGYTF
TRBJ2-3	TRBV14	NA	NA	CASSQGSGSTDTQYF
TRBJ1-5	TRBV2	TRBD1	NA	CASSAEGTGGGQPQHF
TRBJ2-7	TRBV6-5	TRBD1	NA	CASTRTGQLYEQYF
TRBJ2-1	TRBV30	TRBD2	NA	CAWSVLGFGGASYNEQFF
TRBJ2-1	TRBV5-1	NA	NA	CASSLAVDRSSYNEQFF
TRBJ2-7	TRBV30	TRBD1	NA	CAWGTGVYEQYF
TRBJ2-2	TRBV4-1	NA	NA	CASSQDPYYTGELFF
TRBJ1-5	TRBV4-2	NA	NA	CASSQEEGSSNQPQHF
TRBJ2-7	TRBV5-6	NA	NA	CASSFPRVSIYEQYF
TRBJ2-2	TRBV5-1	TRBD2	NA	CASQLGGAGELFF
TRBJ2-7	TRBV4-1	TRBD1	once	CASSEGQGSYEQYF
TRBJ1-5	TRBV21-1	NA	NA	CASSKFTGEGNQPQHF
TRBJ1-4	TRBV7-9	NA	NA	CASSLVQANEKLFF
TRBJ1-5	TRBV6-5	NA	NA	CASSRGPNQPQHF
TRBJ2-3	TRBV24-1	NA	NA	CATSDFAGTDTQYF
TRBJ2-1	TRBV4-1	TRBD1	NA	CASSPMPGQGARDEQFF
TRBJ2-7	TRBV12-5	TRBD2	NA	CASGKGLAGNRGTYEQYF